This T cell receptor beta chain was captured by sequencing in a study of blood T cell repertoires in COVID-19 (TCRdb year 2020). Background on the whole study: Samples from collaborators originated in the United States, Italy and Spain and spanned both the acute and convalescent phases of COVID-19. HLA class I and class II types, where available, came from metadata supplied by the sample provider rather than from assay-based typing. The samples were drawn from two sources: the first 160 participants of the ongoing ImmuneRACE study, and over 950 subjects contributed by 6 global collaborators. A freely available public database, intended as a resource for researchers studying the immune response to SARS-CoV-2, is where the repertoires were released. Nearly every sample came with metadata listing a de-identified subject ID, COVID-19 status, age in years and sex. Subjects who had been exposed to COVID-19, were actively infected with it, or had recovered from it provided the deeply sampled blood TCRbeta repertoires that made up the dataset. The prospective study material was composed of cDNA or gDNA derived from T cells, B-cell-depleted T cells, or PBMCs.

Including the terminal cysteine and phenylalanine, the CDR3 comprises 18 residues. The CDR3 DNA has 54 bases and is translated from base 1. Unmatched junction bases come to 14, with V trimmed by 5 bases and J by 2 bases. CDR1 and CDR2 were assigned from the germline V gene (reference sequence) as MNHEY and SMNVEV. The immunoSEQ Assay, a bias-controlled multiplex PCR, was used to amplify TCRbeta CDR3 regions from genomic DNA. The paper's processing steps were these. Nucleated cell counts per sample were estimated from amplification of reference gene primers within the assay. To quantify the absolute abundance of each unique TCRbeta CDR3 rearrangement, sequence reads were collapsed and filtered. For each sample, productive Simpson clonality was calculated as the square root of Simpson's diversity index across productive rearrangements. The source is immuneACCESS, and TCRdb retained only in-frame sequences with V and J called. Part of the clones is not carried over; for the studies checked, unresolved V genes explain less than half of this, and the remainder is unexplained. Clone size and V and J calls were adopted from that table, with D and trimming inferred from the DNA. This sample lists 29,000 or so clones; around 90% were detected once. Of the sample, around 12% falls within the top ten clones.

Whole blood was collected in K2EDTA tubes by collaborating institutions according to the institutions' own protocols. For TCRbeta analysis, collaborator samples were shipped as frozen whole blood, as isolated PBMCs, or as DNA extracted from either sample type. Results and caveats for the whole study, not just this receptor: How much clinical and demographic metadata was included differed by source and by participant, and the metadata was provided uncurated.

Note on this clone: The antigen it recognizes is unknown. No much larger clone exists at a distance of one base, and base qualities are not known.

The receptor was isolated from a human donor in a cohort sampled during active COVID-19. The donor label of this sample is uncertain. The chain was built from TRBV27 and TRBJ2-1, and TRBD2 aligns with 8 junction nucleotides. Sample: peripheral blood. The CDR3 is CASSNSGRRRGAYNEQFF. In nucleotides, the sequence is TGTGCCAGCAGTAATAGCGGGCGTAGGCGGGGGGCCTACAATGAGCAGTTCTTC.